One TCR beta chain is described in this entry. Libraries were prepared by immunoSEQ multiplex PCR; TCRdb keeps only in-frame clonotypes and omits some of them. The data hold a few hundred thousand clones, with roughly 85% observed a single time. Unmatched junction bases numbered 2, after V lost 2 bases and J lost 1 base. The CDR3 is made up of 16 amino acids. Germline V gene lookup returns CDR1 MNHNS and CDR2 SASEGT. This entry comes from a study of blood T cell repertoires in COVID-19. The rearrangement links TRBV6-1 to TRBJ2-6, with 7 nucleotides matching TRBD1. The TCR sequence derives from a woman between 18 and 29 years old with acute or convalescent COVID-19. Sequencing was performed on peripheral blood. CDR3 nucleotides: TGTGCCAGCAGTGAATCAGGGGGATCTGGGGCCAACGTCCTGACTTTC. This translates into CASSESGGSGANVLTF.